This T cell receptor beta chain was captured in a study of tumor T cells in aggressive B-cell lymphoma. Libraries were prepared by immunoSEQ multiplex PCR; TCRdb keeps only in-frame clonotypes and omits some of them. The sample has 500 or so clones, roughly 87% seen once. CDR3 length equals 13 residues. The germline V and J ends were trimmed by 5 bases and 3 bases, with 10 bases remaining between them. From germline, CDR1 is KGHSH and CDR2 LQKENI. The sample taken for sequencing was tumor tissue. The clonotype was recovered from an adult with diffuse large B cell lymphoma. V is TRBV18 and J is TRBJ1-1; D is uncertain. Here the CDR3 reads CASSLSGDTEAFF. The CDR3 coding sequence is TGTGCCAGCTCATTGTCCGGGGACACTGAAGCTTTCTTT.